The 9 T cell receptor beta chains presented below share a single source sample, sequenced in a study of blood T cell repertoires in COVID-19 (dated by TCRdb to the early 2020s). The method was the immunoSEQ multiplex PCR assay. TCRdb carries this immuneACCESS record with in-frame sequences only. Its versions omit some clonotypes, under half of them owing to an unresolved V gene in the studies checked, with the rest unexplained. The sample table shows 300,000 to 400,000 clones, and under 95% are seen once. The ten largest make up roughly 3.5% of the sample. Sequencing used peripheral blood. These receptors all come from a woman aged 18-29 years who had recovered from COVID-19.

This clone has only one observation. The genes are TRBV27 and TRBJ2-2; TRBD1 is a possible D gene (6 bases). Germline V gene sequence: CDR1 MNHEY, CDR2 SMNVEV (reference sequence). Trimming removed 5 bases at V and 3 bases at J, with 13 bases between. The CDR3 runs 15 residues. The CDR3 coding sequence is TGTGCCAGCAGTCCCCTAACAGGGTACACCGGGGAGCTGTTTTTT. Translated: CASSPLTGYTGELFF.

The V gene is TRBV19, the J gene TRBJ1-5; 9 nucleotides agree with TRBD1. V lost 3 bases and J lost 3; bases outside the gene matches: 6. Germline V gene sequence: CDR1 LNHDA, CDR2 SQIVND (reference sequence). This CDR3 region has 16 residues. CDR3: CASSMTGTGNNQPQHF. The CDR3 coding sequence is TGTGCCAGTAGTATGACCGGGACAGGGAACAATCAGCCCCAGCATTTT.

The chain combines TRBV5-4 with TRBJ1-6; weak D call: TRBD1 (5 bases). Trimming cost V 2 bases and J 8 bases, with 11 bases left between them. The V gene's germline CDR1 is SGHNT and CDR2 YYREEE (reference sequence). CDR3 size: 14 residues. The CDR3 DNA follows: TGTGCCAGCAGCTTAAACTCCAGGGATTCACCCCTCCACTTT. Protein: CASSLNSRDSPLHF. Based on the CDR3 plus reference TRBV5-4 and TRBJ1-6, the full variable domain is ETGVTQSPTHLIKTRGQQVTLRCSSQSGHNTVSWYQQALGQGPQFIFQYYREEENGRGNFPPRFSGLQFPNYSSELNVNALELDDSALYLCASSLNSRDSPLHFGNGTRLTVT.

V and J are TRBV7-2 and TRBJ2-1; 8 bases match TRBD2. Germline CDR1 reads SGHTA; CDR2 reads FQGNSA. CDR3 length equals 15 residues. V shed 4 bases and J 7 bases; nucleotides not matched to a gene: 9. Here the CDR3 reads CASSSPVGLANEQFF. The CDR3, as DNA: TGTGCCAGCAGCTCCCCGGTAGGACTAGCAAATGAGCAGTTCTTC.

The chain links TRBV9 to TRBJ2-3; 7 positions match TRBD2. V shed 4 bases and J 0 bases; nucleotides not matched to a gene: 8. CDR3 length equals 16 residues. Germline lookup yields CDR1 SGDLS and CDR2 YYNGEE. CDR3 region: CASSKGGDGSTDTQYF. In nucleotides, the CDR3 is TGTGCCAGCAGCAAGGGAGGGGACGGGAGCACAGATACGCAGTATTTT.

The chain joins TRBV14 to TRBJ2-3; unclear D gene. CDR1 and CDR2 from the germline V gene are SGHDN and FVKESK. CDR3 length: 13 amino acids. Trimming shortened V by 3 bases and J by 5 bases, and 9 bases separated the two germline ends. CDR3 in DNA: TGTGCCAGCAGCCAGGAGACTCGAGATACGCAGTATTTT. Its translation: CASSQETRDTQYF.

The chain is built from TRBV13 and TRBJ2-1; 9 bases fit TRBD2. Germline V CDR1 and CDR2: PRHDT, FYEKMQ (reference sequence). The CDR3 has 15 residues. V gave up 5 bases and J gave up 2 bases; unmatched junction bases: 4. The CDR3 reads CASSRQRGAYNEQFF. CDR3 coding DNA: TGTGCCAGCAGCCGACAGCGGGGGGCCTACAATGAGCAGTTCTTC. The whole variable domain, filled in from reference TRBV13 and TRBJ2-1, reads AAGVIQSPRHLIKEKRETATLKCYPIPRHDTVYWYQQGPGQDPQFLISFYEKMQSDKGSIPDRFSAQQFSDYHSELNMSSLELGDSALYFCASSRQRGAYNEQFFGPGTRLTVL.

This chain joins TRBV6-5 and TRBJ2-1; 13 positions match TRBD2. V shed 6 bases and J 9 bases; nucleotides not matched to a gene: 8. Germline assignment: CDR1 MNHEY and CDR2 SVGAGI. The CDR3 totals 15 residues. CDR3 in amino acids: CASRDLTSGRVEQFF. CDR3 in DNA: TGTGCCAGCAGGGATCTAACTAGCGGGAGGGTTGAGCAGTTCTTC.

The rearrangement uses TRBV18 and TRBJ1-5; D might be TRBD1 (5 bases). CDR1 is KGHSH and CDR2 is LQKENI in the germline V gene. This CDR3 has 16 amino acids. V was clipped by 2 bases and J by 4 bases, with 15 bases between them. The CDR3 DNA reads as TGTGCCAGCTCACCATTTGGGGCAGGACTAAATCAGCCCCAGCATTTT. It codes for CASSPFGAGLNQPQHF.